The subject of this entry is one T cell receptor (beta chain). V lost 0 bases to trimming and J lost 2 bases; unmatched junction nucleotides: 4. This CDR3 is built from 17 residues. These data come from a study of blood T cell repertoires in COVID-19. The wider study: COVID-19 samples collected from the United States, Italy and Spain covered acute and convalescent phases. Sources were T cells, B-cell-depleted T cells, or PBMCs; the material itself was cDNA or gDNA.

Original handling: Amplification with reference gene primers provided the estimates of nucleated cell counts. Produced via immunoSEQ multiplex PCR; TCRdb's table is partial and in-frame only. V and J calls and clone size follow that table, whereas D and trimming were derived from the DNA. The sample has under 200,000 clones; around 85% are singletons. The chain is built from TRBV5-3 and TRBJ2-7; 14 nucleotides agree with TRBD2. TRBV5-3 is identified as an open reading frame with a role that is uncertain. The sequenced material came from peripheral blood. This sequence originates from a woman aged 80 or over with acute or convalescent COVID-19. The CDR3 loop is CARSLGWGLAGAYEQYF. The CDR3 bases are TGTGCCAGAAGCTTGGGGTGGGGACTAGCGGGGGCCTACGAGCAGTACTTC.